These 14 T cell receptor beta chains were sequenced from one sample in a study of siplizumab effects on memory and regulatory T cells. Data came from immunoSEQ multiplex PCR; TCRdb stores just in-frame clones and leaves some out. The data show about 98,000 clones, 92% seen once. The sequencing sample was made of CD4+ T cells sorted from blood. These receptors were obtained from a human donor in good health.

V and J are TRBV5-6 and TRBJ2-7; 11 bases line up with TRBD2. CDR1 SGHDT and CDR2 YYEEEE come from the germline V gene. Unmatched junction bases numbered 12, after V lost 3 bases and J lost 7 bases. The CDR3 is 16 amino acids. The CDR3 DNA reads as TGTGCCAGCAGCTCGGATGGACTAGCGGGTTACCGGGAGCAGTACTTC. The encoded protein is CASSSDGLAGYREQYF.

The chain employs TRBV25-1 and TRBJ1-1, with D hard to call. Trimming stripped 5 bases from V and 1 base from J, with 8 bases between. This CDR3 is built from 13 residues. Germline lookup yields CDR1 MGHDK and CDR2 SYGVNS. The CDR3 sequence: CASSRIGNTEAFF. The CDR3 nucleotides are TGTGCCAGCAGTCGAATCGGGAACACTGAAGCTTTCTTT.

The V gene is TRBV6-5, the J gene TRBJ2-1; tentative D call: TRBD2 (5 bases). V lost 6 bases to trimming and J lost 7 bases, with 19 bases between them. Germline V gene lookup returns CDR1 MNHEY and CDR2 SVGAGI. CDR3 length: 15 residues. DNA for the CDR3: TGTGCCAGCAGACTACGCTTACTAGGGTGGAATGAGCAGTTCTTC. It specifies CASRLRLLGWNEQFF.

The V call is TRBV5-1, the J call TRBJ1-2, with D possibly matching TRBD1 (6 bases). From germline, CDR1 is SGHRS and CDR2 YFSETQ. The CDR3 covers 13 residues. V gave up 4 bases and J gave up 6 bases, with 13 bases separating them. The CDR3 DNA is TGCGCCAGCAGCACGGGGGGCTCAGATGGCTACACCTTC. This translates into CASSTGGSDGYTF.

The CDR3 DNA sequence: TGTGCCAGCAGTCCCCGGATGAACACTGAAGCTTTCTTT. Its translation is CASSPRMNTEAFF. The chain recombines TRBV2 with TRBJ1-1, with D unclear. V was shortened by 5 bases and J by 0 bases, with 7 bases between the two germline ends. This CDR3 region has 13 residues. CDR1 and CDR2 (germline): SNHLY, FYNNEI.

The chain has TRBV6-5 and TRBJ1-1; perhaps TRBD1 as D (5 bases). Trimming took off 2 bases at V and 1 base at J, with 14 bases between the two ends. Germline V lookup: CDR1 MNHEY, CDR2 SVGAGI. The CDR3 length is 16 residues. CDR3 region: CASSYLWADRNTEAFF. The DNA of the CDR3 is TGTGCCAGCAGTTACCTTTGGGCTGACAGGAACACTGAAGCTTTCTTT.

The chain uses TRBV18 and TRBJ1-2, with 7 bases identical to TRBD1. The length of the CDR3 is 14 residues. The V gene's germline CDR1 is KGHSH and CDR2 LQKENI. Trimming cost V 4 bases and J 5 bases; bases outside gene matches: 7. CDR3 protein: CASSLTGTDYGYTF. In nucleotides, the CDR3 is TGTGCCAGCTCACTAACGGGGACAGATTATGGCTACACCTTC.

The rearrangement joins TRBV7-9 to TRBJ2-1; maybe TRBD2 (7 bases). This CDR3 contains 18 residues. V was cut by 2 bases and J by 10 bases, with 27 bases left in between. CDR1 is SEHNR and CDR2 is FQNEAQ in the germline V gene (reference sequence). The CDR3 protein is CASSLIGGVGGQGREQFF. In DNA form, the CDR3 reads TGTGCCAGCAGCTTAATAGGAGGCGTCGGGGGGCAGGGACGGGAGCAGTTCTTC.

The rearrangement joins TRBV11-2 to TRBJ1-2; 7 nucleotides align to TRBD1. With 5 bases clipped from V and 4 bases from J, the junction kept 7 bases outside the gene matches. This CDR3 has 14 amino acids. CDR1 SGHAT and CDR2 FQNNGV come from the germline V gene. The chain's CDR3 is CASSSDRAGYGYTF. CDR3 nucleotide sequence: TGTGCCAGCAGCAGCGACAGGGCTGGCTATGGCTACACCTTC.

The chain carries TRBV5-1 and TRBJ2-2; D is perhaps TRBD2 (5 bases). V shed 4 bases and J shed 5 bases, with 12 bases lying between them. This CDR3 is built from 14 residues. Germline CDR1 SGHRS, CDR2 YFSETQ. CDR3 DNA sequence: TGCGCCAGCAGCCCTACGGACTCGACCGGGGAGCTGTTTTTT. As protein: CASSPTDSTGELFF.

This clone appeared once. The rearrangement joins TRBV19 to TRBJ1-1; 9 nucleotides line up with TRBD1. The V gene's germline CDR1 is LNHDA and CDR2 SQIVND (reference sequence). The CDR3 runs to 13 residues. V was pared by 9 bases and J by 5 bases, with 7 bases of the junction left unmatched. This CDR3 reads CASWTGARTEAFF. In DNA, the CDR3 is TGTGCCAGCTGGACAGGGGCGAGGACTGAAGCTTTCTTT.

The chain is built from TRBV29-1 and TRBJ2-4; D is uncertain. CDR1 is SQVTM and CDR2 is ANQGSEA in the germline V gene. This CDR3 is 12 amino acids long. Trimming shortened V by 3 bases and J by 0 bases, and 3 bases separated the two germline ends. CDR3 DNA: TGCAGCGTTGAGCTAGCCAAAAACATTCAGTACTTC. As protein: CSVELAKNIQYF.

V gene TRBV20-1 combines with J gene TRBJ2-1; D is undetermined. Germline V CDR1 and CDR2: DFQATT, SNEGSKA (reference sequence). V was shortened by 5 bases and J by 5 bases, with 7 bases between the two germline ends. The CDR3 has 11 residues. CDR3 residues: CSAGFNNEQFF. Here the CDR3 DNA reads TGCAGTGCTGGCTTCAACAATGAGCAGTTCTTC.

The rearrangement uses TRBV14 and TRBJ2-7; 8 bases map to TRBD1. The length of the CDR3 is 15 residues. Germline values: CDR1 SGHDN, CDR2 FVKESK. The trim removed 0 bases at V and 0 bases at J, leaving 1 base unmatched. CDR3 coding DNA: TGTGCCAGCAGCCAAGATGGGACAGGCTCCTACGAGCAGTACTTC. It specifies CASSQDGTGSYEQYF. The complete variable domain, with remaining parts taken from reference TRBV14 and TRBJ2-7, reads EAGVTQFPSHSVIEKGQTVTLRCDPISGHDNLYWYRRVMGKEIKFLLHFVKESKQDESGMPNNRFLAERTGGTYSTLKVQPAELEDSGVYFCASSQDGTGSYEQYFGPGTRLTVT.